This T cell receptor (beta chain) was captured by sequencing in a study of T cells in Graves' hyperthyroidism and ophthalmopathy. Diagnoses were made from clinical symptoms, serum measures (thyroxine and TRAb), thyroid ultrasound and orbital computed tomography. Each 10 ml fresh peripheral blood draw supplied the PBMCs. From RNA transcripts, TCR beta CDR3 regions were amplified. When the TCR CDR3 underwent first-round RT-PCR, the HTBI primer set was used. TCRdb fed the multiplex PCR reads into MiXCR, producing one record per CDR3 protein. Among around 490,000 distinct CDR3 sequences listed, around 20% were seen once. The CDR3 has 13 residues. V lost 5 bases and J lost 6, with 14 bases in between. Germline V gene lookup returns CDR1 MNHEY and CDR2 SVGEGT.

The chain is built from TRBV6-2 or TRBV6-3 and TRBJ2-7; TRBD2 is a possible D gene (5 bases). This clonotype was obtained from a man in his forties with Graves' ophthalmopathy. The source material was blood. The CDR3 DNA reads TGTGCCAGCAGTAAACTCCGGGAAAGCGAGCAGTACTTC. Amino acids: CASSKLRESEQYF.